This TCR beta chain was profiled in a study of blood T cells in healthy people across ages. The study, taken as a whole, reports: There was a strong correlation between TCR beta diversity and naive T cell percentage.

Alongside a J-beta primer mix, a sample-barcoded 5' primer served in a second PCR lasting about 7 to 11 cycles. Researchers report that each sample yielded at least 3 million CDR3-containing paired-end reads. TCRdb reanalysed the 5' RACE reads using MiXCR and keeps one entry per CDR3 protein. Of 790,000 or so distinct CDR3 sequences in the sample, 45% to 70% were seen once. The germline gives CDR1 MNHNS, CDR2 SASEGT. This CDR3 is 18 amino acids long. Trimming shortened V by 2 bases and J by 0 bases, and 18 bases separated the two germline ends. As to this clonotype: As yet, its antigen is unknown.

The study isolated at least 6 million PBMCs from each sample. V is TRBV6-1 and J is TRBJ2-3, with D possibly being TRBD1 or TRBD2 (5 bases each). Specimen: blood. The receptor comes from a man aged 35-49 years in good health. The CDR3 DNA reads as TGTGCCAGCAGTGAAAATTTGGGACCGGGCGGAAGCACAGATACGCAGTATTTT. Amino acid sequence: CASSENLGPGGSTDTQYF.